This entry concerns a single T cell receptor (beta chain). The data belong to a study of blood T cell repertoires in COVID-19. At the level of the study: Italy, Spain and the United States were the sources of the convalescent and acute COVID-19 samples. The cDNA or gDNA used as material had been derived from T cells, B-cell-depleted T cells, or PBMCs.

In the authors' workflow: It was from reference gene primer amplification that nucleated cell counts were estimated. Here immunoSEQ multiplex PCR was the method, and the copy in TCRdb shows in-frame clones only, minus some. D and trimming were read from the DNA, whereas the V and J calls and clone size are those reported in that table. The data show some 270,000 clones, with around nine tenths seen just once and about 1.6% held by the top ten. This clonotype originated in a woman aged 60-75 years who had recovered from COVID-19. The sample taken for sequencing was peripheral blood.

The CDR3: CASSFTQGASPLHF. For the CDR3, the DNA is TGTGCCAGCAGTTTCACACAGGGGGCTTCACCCCTCCACTTT. The chain has TRBV28 and TRBJ1-6; 9 nucleotides agree with TRBD1. There are 14 residues in the CDR3. The germline V gene encodes CDR1 MDHEN and CDR2 SYDVKM. V gave up 3 bases and J gave up 9 bases; unmatched junction bases: 3.